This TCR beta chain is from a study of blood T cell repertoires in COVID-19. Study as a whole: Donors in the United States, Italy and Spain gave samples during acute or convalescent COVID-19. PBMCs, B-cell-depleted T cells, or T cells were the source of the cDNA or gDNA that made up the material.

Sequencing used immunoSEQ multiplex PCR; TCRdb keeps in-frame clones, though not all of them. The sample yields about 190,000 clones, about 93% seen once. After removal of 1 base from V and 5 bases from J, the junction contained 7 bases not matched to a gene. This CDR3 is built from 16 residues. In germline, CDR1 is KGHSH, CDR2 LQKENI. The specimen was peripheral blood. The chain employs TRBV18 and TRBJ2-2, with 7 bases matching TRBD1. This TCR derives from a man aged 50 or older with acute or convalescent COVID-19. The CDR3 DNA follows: TGTGCCAGCTCACCACAGGCGAACAGGGGTACCGGGGAGCTGTTTTTT. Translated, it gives CASSPQANRGTGELFF. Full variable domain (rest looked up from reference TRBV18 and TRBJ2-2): NAGVMQNPRHLVRRRGQEARLRCSPMKGHSHVYWYRQLPEEGLKFMVYLQKENIIDESGMPKERFSAEFPKEGPSILRIQQVVRGDSAAYFCASSPQANRGTGELFFGEGSRLTVL.